This TCR beta chain was retrieved from a study of shared clonotypes between healthy human individuals (dated by TCRdb to about 2020). General notes on the study: A couple of women and a few men aged 18 to 49 years were included in the cohort. The study deeply sequenced blood TCR repertoires of about 5 healthy adults to estimate repertoire size and the extent of clonotype sharing between individuals. For each donor, CD4 naive and CD4 memory were each given three plates, CD8 naive was given two plates, and CD8 memory was given one plate. Leukapheresis yielded between about 0.8 and 9.5 billion PBMCs per donor. Different laboratories and diverse techniques were used to prepare libraries and sequence TCR repertoires, to increase sequencing depth and limit assay-specific biases. The full study reports these points: Even with the large sequencing depth, rarefaction of the sorted-subset datasets indicated that sequencing was incomplete. Pairwise subsampling led to the expectation that sequencing depth would affect the degree of clonotype sharing among donors. Across several donors, approximately 5% of naive CD4, roughly 3.4% of naive CD8, 2.3% of memory CD4, and roughly 0.4% of memory CD8 clonotypes were shared. Naive subsets generally had larger estimated clonotype richness than memory subsets. Sampling was limited to blood, and TCR repertoires in tissue likely differ from TCR repertoires in blood. Clonotypes shared by all four sorted-subset donors showed higher generation probabilities than non-shared clonotypes. Because the study included a small number of donors, the genetic and exposure-history diversity represented was limited.

A note on this clone: Which antigen it targets is not known. Per-nucleotide qualities are absent, and no much larger clonotype sits a single base away.

The donors were healthy, HIV-negative adults with no recently reported acute infections or vaccinations. All donors were Caucasian adults living in Nashville, Tennessee, USA. CD4+ T cells were enriched by magnetic negative selection, after which naive cells were positively selected on CD45RA and the negative fraction was taken as the memory subset. After blood collection by leukapheresis, PBMCs were isolated using Ficoll-Histopaque density gradient centrifugation and then cryopreserved in the vapor phase of liquid nitrogen. Purity and quantity of every magnetically sorted T cell population were checked by analytical flow cytometry. Genomic DNA was isolated from each sorted fraction and quantified by UV absorbance on a Nanodrop 2000c. Using the deep immunoSEQ assay, TCR CDR3 regions were amplified from genomic DNA by multiplex PCR. Extracted genomic DNA from each cell subset was distributed evenly across all wells of several immunoSEQ 96-well plates, and each plate was treated as a replicate. For sorted subsets, about 0.2 ug genomic DNA, equal to 30,000 or so T cell genomes, was loaded into each replicate PCR. Purified libraries were measured with a Qubit 3.0 fluorometer, size-checked on a Bioanalyzer 2100, and measured again with the KAPA Library Quantification kit. A separate single-read 150-cycle Illumina NextSeq 550 flow cell was used to sequence each immunoSEQ 96-well plate. The published analysis was carried out like this. Because the immunoSEQ output held only junctional sequences and lacked quality scores, the filtering could not match the filtering applied to full-length reads. To assign V/J genes and CDR3, sequences were annotated using PyIR, a Python wrapper for IgBLAST v1.9, with IMGT germline references. Reads with weak V/J assignments (E-value above 1e-6), missing CDR3, stop codons, out-of-frame junctions, or ambiguous translated residues were removed. V3J clonotypes were defined as sequences sharing the same inferred V gene, J gene, and CDR3 amino acid sequence. Percentage overlap between repertoires was calculated by dividing the number of shared unique clonotypes by the size of the smaller repertoire. Three approaches were used to assess repertoire richness: RTK rarefaction, the Chao1 estimator, and Recon v2.1 estimates of unobserved clonotypes. For all TCRbeta clonotypes obtained by the gDNA method from a few donors, generation probabilities were computed with OLGA. As stored in TCRdb, this immuneACCESS dataset retains in-frame rearrangements with V and J assigned. A fraction of the clones does not appear; measured against another copy, unresolved V genes explain less than half of the discrepancy, and the remainder lacks a known reason. Clone size and the V and J calls come from that table; the DNA yielded D and trimming. For this sample the table gives approximately 2.5 million clones, of which over 85% were detected only once. The ten most abundant clones make up about 0.34% of the sample.

V loses 2 bases, J loses 3 bases, and the germline ends lie 11 bases apart. The germline V gene sets CDR1 to SGHVS and CDR2 to FQNEAQ. The CDR3 starts with the cysteine, ends with the phenylalanine, and has 14 residues. The read is trimmed to its CDR3 DNA, 42 bases read in frame from base 1. The rearrangement joined TRBV7-8 to TRBJ2-7; too little of a D gene remains to name it. The source is a man younger than 35 in good health. Some clones in this sample may be carry-over from other donors' samples. The specimen sequenced was naive CD4+ T cells from PBMCs. What the cell subset or site label conveys for this sample: CD45RA+ positively selected. The sequenced DNA: TGTGCCAGCAGCTTACGGCAGCTGAACTACGAGCAGTACTTC. Translated, this is CASSLRQLNYEQYF.